This TCR beta chain was observed in a study of PD-L1 blockade in urothelial cancer. J lost 7 bases, V lost 4 bases, and 5 bases had no gene match. CDR3 size: 14 residues. Per the germline V gene, CDR1 is MGHDK and CDR2 is SYGVNS. Produced via immunoSEQ multiplex PCR; TCRdb's table is partial and in-frame only. The sample lists 1,600 or so clones; 34% were seen once. The source was tumor tissue, collected before atezolizumab (anti-PD-L1) treatment. The sequence was collected from a middle-aged man with urothelial cancer. This chain uses TRBV25-1 with TRBJ1-4, with 8 bases identical to TRBD1. The CDR3 region has the DNA TGTGCCAGCAGTGCTCGGACAGGGTTTGAAAAACTGTTTTTT. Its protein product is CASSARTGFEKLFF. Drawing the rest from reference TRBV25-1 and TRBJ1-4, the complete variable domain is EADIYQTPRYLVIGTGKKITLECSQTMGHDKMYWYQQDPGMELHLIHYSYGVNSTEKGDLSSESTVSRIRTEHFPLTLESARPSHTSQYLCASSARTGFEKLFFGSGTQLSVL.